In this sample, the clone carrying this T cell receptor (beta chain) turned up a few times. This entry comes from a study of blood T cell repertoires in COVID-19. Study in general: COVID-19 samples collected from the United States, Italy and Spain covered acute and convalescent phases.

CDR1 is SEHNR and CDR2 is FQNEAQ in the germline V gene (reference sequence). Trimming removed 5 bases from V and 6 bases from J; junction bases left unmatched: 4. CDR3 length: 15 residues. The Seattle site enrolled patients during active infection and followed them longitudinally. As processed by the authors: Nucleated cell number was recorded as an estimate derived from reference gene primer amplification. Libraries were prepared by immunoSEQ multiplex PCR; TCRdb keeps only in-frame clonotypes and omits some of them. V and J calls and clone size follow that table, whereas D and trimming were derived from the DNA. The sample lists 250,000 to 350,000 clones; roughly 90% were seen once.

The sample comprised peripheral blood. This sequence was found in a woman in her twenties or thirties with COVID-19, enrolled during active disease. The rearrangement links TRBV7-9 to TRBJ1-6, with TRBD1 identical over 10 bases. Here the CDR3 DNA reads TGTGCCAGCAGCATAGGGACAGGGGCTAATTCACCCCTCCACTTT. Protein sequence: CASSIGTGANSPLHF.